The clone carrying this T cell receptor beta chain has only one observation. In the original processing: Amplification from reference gene primers served as the basis for estimated nucleated cell counts. Using immunoSEQ multiplex PCR, the repertoire was profiled, and TCRdb retains in-frame clones only, with some absent. The D gene and trimming were derived from the DNA, and the V and J assignments and clone size from that table. The data hold some 240,000 clones, with 89% observed a single time. This sample was taken from a study of blood T cell repertoires in COVID-19. Study-wide background: The samples span acute and convalescent COVID-19 from the United States, Italy and Spain. Sample material is recorded as cDNA or gDNA derived from T cells, B-cell-depleted T cells, or PBMCs.

CDR1 is ENHRY and CDR2 is SYGVKD in the germline V gene. After removal of 7 bases from V and 3 bases from J, the junction contained 12 bases not matched to a gene. The CDR3 runs to 17 residues. The sample consisted of peripheral blood. This clonotype originated in a man aged 60 to 75 who had recovered from COVID-19. J is TRBJ1-6 and V is TRBV10-3; the match to TRBD1 covers 7 bases. This chain's CDR3 is CAIKSGKGANYNSPLHF. DNA for the CDR3: TGTGCCATCAAATCCGGCAAGGGGGCCAACTATAATTCACCCCTCCACTTT.